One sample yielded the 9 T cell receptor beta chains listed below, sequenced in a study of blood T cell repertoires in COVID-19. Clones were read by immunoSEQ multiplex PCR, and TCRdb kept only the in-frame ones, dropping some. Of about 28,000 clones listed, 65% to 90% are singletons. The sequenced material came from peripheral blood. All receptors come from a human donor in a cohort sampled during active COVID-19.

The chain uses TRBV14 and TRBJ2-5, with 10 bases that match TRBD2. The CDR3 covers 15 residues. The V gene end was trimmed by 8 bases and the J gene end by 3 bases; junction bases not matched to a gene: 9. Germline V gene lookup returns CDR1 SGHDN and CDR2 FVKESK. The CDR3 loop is CASLWRLAGEETQYF. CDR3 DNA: TGTGCCAGCCTTTGGCGGCTAGCGGGGGAAGAGACCCAGTACTTC.

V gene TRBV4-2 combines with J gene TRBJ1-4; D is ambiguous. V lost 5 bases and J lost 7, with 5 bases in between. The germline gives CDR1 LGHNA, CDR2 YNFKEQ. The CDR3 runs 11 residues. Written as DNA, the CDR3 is TGTGCCAGCAGCGGAGCTGAAAAACTGTTTTTT. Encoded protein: CASSGAEKLFF.

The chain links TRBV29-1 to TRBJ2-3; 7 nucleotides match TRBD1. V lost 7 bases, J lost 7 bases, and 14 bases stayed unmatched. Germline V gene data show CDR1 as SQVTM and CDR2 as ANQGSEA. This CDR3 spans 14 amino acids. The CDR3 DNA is TGCAGCGGGGAGCCGGAGACAGGGCCCCATACGCAGTATTTT. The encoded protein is CSGEPETGPHTQYF.

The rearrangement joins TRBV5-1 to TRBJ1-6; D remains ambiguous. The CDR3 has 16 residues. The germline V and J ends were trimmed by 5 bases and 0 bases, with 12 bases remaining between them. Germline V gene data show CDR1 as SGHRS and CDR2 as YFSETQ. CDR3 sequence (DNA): TGCGCCAGCAGACGGTTGGGGAGCTCCTATAATTCACCCCTCCACTTT. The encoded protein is CASRRLGSSYNSPLHF.

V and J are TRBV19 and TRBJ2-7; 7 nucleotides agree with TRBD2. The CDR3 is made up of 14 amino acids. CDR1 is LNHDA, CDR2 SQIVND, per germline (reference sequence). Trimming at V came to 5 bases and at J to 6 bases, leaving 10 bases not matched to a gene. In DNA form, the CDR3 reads TGTGCCAGTAGTCTCTCGCGGGAGCGAGTCGAGCAGTACTTC. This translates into CASSLSRERVEQYF.

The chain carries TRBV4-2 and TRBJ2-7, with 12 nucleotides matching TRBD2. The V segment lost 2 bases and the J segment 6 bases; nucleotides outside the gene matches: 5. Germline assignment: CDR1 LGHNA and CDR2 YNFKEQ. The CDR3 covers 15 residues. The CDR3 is CASSQPSGGAGEQYF. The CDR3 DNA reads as TGTGCCAGCAGCCAACCTAGCGGGGGGGCGGGCGAGCAGTACTTC.

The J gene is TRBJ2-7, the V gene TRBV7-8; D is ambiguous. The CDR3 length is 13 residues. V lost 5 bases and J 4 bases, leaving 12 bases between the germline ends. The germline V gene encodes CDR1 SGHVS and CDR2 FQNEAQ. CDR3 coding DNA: TGTGCCAGCAGCCGATCCGACTTGTACGAGCAGTACTTC. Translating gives CASSRSDLYEQYF.

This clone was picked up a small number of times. The DNA for the CDR3 is TGTGCCAGCAGCTTAGCAGGGGCCCACAATCAGCCCCAGCATTTT. Translated: CASSLAGAHNQPQHF. V gene TRBV7-8 combines with J gene TRBJ1-5, with D perhaps matching TRBD1 (5 bases). The CDR3 covers 15 residues. In germline, CDR1 is SGHVS, CDR2 FQNEAQ. Trimming stripped 0 bases from V and 3 bases from J, with 9 bases between.

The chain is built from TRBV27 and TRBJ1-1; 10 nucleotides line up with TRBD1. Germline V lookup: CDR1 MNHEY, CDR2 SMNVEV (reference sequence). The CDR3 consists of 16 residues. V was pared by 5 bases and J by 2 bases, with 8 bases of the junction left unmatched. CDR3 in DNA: TGTGCCAGCAGTGCCTCTTGGGACAGGGGTAACACTGAAGCTTTCTTT. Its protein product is CASSASWDRGNTEAFF.